The TCR beta chain under discussion was sequenced for a study of OX40 agonist ivuxolimab in advanced cancers. Looking at the study overall: Patients were around 83% male with ages about 23 to 80, mean about 60. Study-wide findings and caveats: At 0.1-3.0 mg/kg, partial responders had clonal expansion among the lowest observed.

CDR3 length: 18 residues. As concerns this clone: Its antigen is currently unknown.

Only in-frame clones appear in the TCRdb table, and some are missing; sequencing was by immunoSEQ multiplex PCR. The data hold about 80,000 clones, with approximately 86% observed a single time. This receptor was taken from an adult with an advanced solid tumor such as melanoma, head and neck, liver or kidney cancer. The chain has TRBV21-1 and TRBJ2-1; the DNA was not used to check the table's D call, TRBD2. TRBV21-1 is a pseudogene locus. The sample in question was CD4+ or CD8+ T cells sorted from blood, obtained in a trial of the OX40 agonist ivuxolimab. This CDR3 reads CASSKGYQRGGIYNEQFF. For the CDR3, the DNA is TGTGCCAGCAGCAAAGGTTACCAGCGGGGAGGCATCTACAATGAGCAGTTCTTC.